What follows describes a single T cell receptor (beta chain). Its antigen is not yet known. The sample holds no much larger clone one base away, and base qualities are not on file. The germline V and J ends show losses of 5 bases and 10 bases respectively, and no gene match explains 17 bases of the junction. From the cysteine through the phenylalanine, the CDR3 covers 16 amino acids. The retained sequence is limited to the CDR3, 48 bases, with the frame set at the first base. Sequences SGHNT (CDR1) and YENEEA (CDR2) are obtained from the germline V gene. Donors were healthy HIV-negative adults with no recently reported acute infections or vaccinations. Only Caucasian adults living in Nashville, Tennessee, USA were represented among the donors. Magnetic negative selection was used to enrich CD4+ T cells, after which naive cells were positively selected on CD45RA and the negative fraction became the memory subset. After blood collection by leukapheresis, PBMCs were isolated using Ficoll-Histopaque density gradient centrifugation and then cryopreserved in the vapor phase of liquid nitrogen. Analytical flow cytometry was used to check the purity and quantity of each magnetically sorted T cell population. Each sorted fraction had its genomic DNA isolated and then quantified by UV absorbance on a Nanodrop 2000c.

Using the deep immunoSEQ assay, multiplex PCR amplified TCR CDR3 regions from genomic DNA. For each cell subset, the extracted genomic DNA was distributed evenly across all wells of several immunoSEQ 96-well plates, and each plate served as one replicate. Each replicate PCR for sorted subsets received about 210 ng genomic DNA, equal to about 30,000 T cell genomes. Purified libraries were measured with a Qubit 3.0 fluorometer, size-checked on a Bioanalyzer 2100, and measured again with the KAPA Library Quantification kit. A separate single-read 150-cycle Illumina NextSeq 550 flow cell was used to sequence each immunoSEQ 96-well plate. Regarding the original processing steps: The immunoSEQ output contained only junctional sequences without quality scores, so filtering could not match that applied to full-length reads. To assign V/J genes and CDR3, sequences were annotated using PyIR, a Python wrapper for IgBLAST v1.9, with IMGT germline references. Reads with weak V/J assignments (E-value above 1e-6), missing CDR3, stop codons, out-of-frame junctions, or ambiguous translated residues were removed. V3J clonotypes were defined by identical inferred V gene, J gene, and CDR3 amino acid sequence. Percentage overlap between repertoires was computed as shared unique clonotypes divided by the size of the smaller repertoire. RTK rarefaction, the Chao1 estimator, and Recon v2.1 estimates of unobserved clonotypes were used to assess repertoire richness. Generation probabilities for all TCRbeta clonotypes obtained by the gDNA method from several donors were computed using OLGA. TCRdb re-hosts the immuneACCESS table, in-frame sequences only. Its copies lack some clones; in the studies checked, an unresolved V gene accounts for under half of them, and the cause for the rest is not known. D and trimming come from the DNA, and the V and J calls and clone size come from that table. This sample has 170,000 or so clones in its table, and 66% of those were observed once. In total, the top ten clones hold less than 11% of the sample.

The data derive from a study of shared clonotypes between healthy human individuals (dated by TCRdb to 2019 to 2021). Regarding the study in general: The cohort included a few men and a couple of women between 18 and 49 years of age. For each donor, CD4 naive and CD4 memory were each run on three plates, CD8 naive on two plates, and CD8 memory on one plate. Blood TCR repertoires of five healthy adults were deeply sequenced to estimate repertoire size and the extent of clonotype sharing between individuals. To increase sequencing depth and limit assay-specific biases, TCR repertoire library preparation and sequencing were carried out by different laboratories using diverse techniques. Each donor's leukapheresis produced roughly between roughly 0.85 and 10 billion PBMCs. Broad study findings and their caveats: Compared with non-shared clonotypes, clonotypes shared by all four sorted-subset donors had higher generation probabilities. Sampling was restricted to blood, and TCR repertoires in tissues likely differ from the TCR repertoires found in blood. Across a few donors, roughly 5.1% of naive CD4, roughly 3.8% of naive CD8, approximately 2.5% of memory CD4, and under 0.45% of memory CD8 clonotypes were shared. Because the study included only a small number of donors, the genetic and exposure-history diversity represented was limited. Based on pairwise subsampling, the degree of clonotype sharing among donors was expected to be affected by sequencing depth. Naive subsets generally had larger estimated clonotype richness than memory subsets. Even with the large sequencing depth, rarefaction of the sorted-subset datasets indicated that sequencing was incomplete.

This receptor chain uses TRBV11-3 and TRBJ2-1; 7 bases in the junction line up with TRBD2. The TCR originated in a man under 40 in good health. The sample taken for sequencing was memory CD4+ T cells sorted from blood. The cell subset or site label, as the study defines it: CD45RA-negative fraction. The CDR3 corresponds to CASSLAGTTAPGEQFF. The bases read TGTGCCAGCAGCCTAGCCGGGACTACCGCTCCGGGGGAGCAGTTCTTC. Supplemented by the reference TRBV11-3 and TRBJ2-1 proteins around the CDR3, the complete variable domain is EAGVVQSPRYKIIEKKQPVAFWCNPISGHNTLYWYLQNLGQGPELLIRYENEEAVDDSQLPKDRFSAERLKGVDSTLKIQPAELGDSAVYLCASSLAGTTAPGEQFFGPGTRLTVL.